Listed below are T cell receptor beta chains from one sample, sequenced in a study of control samples from healthy donors and cancer patients. Repertoires were generated with immunoSEQ multiplex PCR, while TCRdb's copy carries only in-frame clones and drops some. In the table there are about 51,000 clones, about 80% of which are singletons. The sample consisted of blood. These receptors originate from a man between 65 and 80 years old in good health. Each CDR3 is given with its conserved first and last residue. Each record gives: D gene, V gene, J gene, clone size, CDR3 DNA, CDR3 protein. D genes are given only for firm matches. The size entry is marked missing in some rows and otherwise reads once, few, many or a size class.

>TRBD1|TRBV2|TRBJ1-5|NA
TGTGCCAGCACCCTGACAGGGGCCTACAATCAGCCCCAGCATTTT
CASTLTGAYNQPQHF
>NA|TRBV5-5|TRBJ2-2|NA
TGTGCCAGCAGCCCCGGTTGGGCGCGGACCGGGGAGCTGTTTTTT
CASSPGWARTGELFF
>NA|TRBV7-8|TRBJ1-1|NA
TGTGCCAGCAGATCCGACAGGCAGGGGAACACTGAAGCTTTCTTT
CASRSDRQGNTEAFF
>NA|TRBV5-1|TRBJ2-7|once
TGCGCCAGCAGCACCGGACACTCCTACGAGCAGTACTTC
CASSTGHSYEQYF
>NA|TRBV5-6|TRBJ2-7|NA
TGTGCCAGCAGCTTGGATCGGGGATCCTACGAGCAGTACTTC
CASSLDRGSYEQYF
>NA|TRBV18|TRBJ2-3|NA
TGTGCCAGCTCCATTGCCCCCGACGGAGATACGCAGTATTTT
CASSIAPDGDTQYF
>NA|TRBV6-5|TRBJ2-5|NA
TGTGCCAGTCTAACAGGGCCCCTCCAAGAGACCCAGTACTTC
CASLTGPLQETQYF
>NA|TRBV20-1|TRBJ2-5|NA
TGCAGTGCTAGAAGAGGAGAGACCCAGTACTTC
CSARRGETQYF
>NA|TRBV6-1|TRBJ2-1|once
TGTGCCAGCAGGGAAGGGGGAAGCTCCTACAATGAGCAGTTCTTC
CASREGGSSYNEQFF
>NA|TRBV2|TRBJ1-3|NA
TGTGCCAGCAGTGATCCGGGTCAGGGGTTAAGAAACACCATATATTTT
CASSDPGQGLRNTIYF
>NA|TRBV29-1|TRBJ2-1|NA
TGCAGCGTTGAAGGTCAGGAGGGCTCCTACAATGAGCAGTTCTTC
CSVEGQEGSYNEQFF
>NA|TRBV18|TRBJ2-2|once
TGTGCCAGCTCAGAACTTCAGGGTAGGACCGGGGAGCTGTTTTTT
CASSELQGRTGELFF
>NA|TRBV6-1|TRBJ1-1|NA
TGTGCCAGCAGTGAAAGAGCTATTGACTCTTTGAACACTGAAGCTTTCTTT
CASSERAIDSLNTEAFF
>NA|TRBV7-9|TRBJ2-7|NA
TGTGCCAGCAGCTTAGCGAGTGCCGGGGTAGACTACGAGCAGTACTTC
CASSLASAGVDYEQYF
>TRBD1|TRBV30|TRBJ2-7|NA
TGTGCCTGGAGTGTGGGACAGGGGGTGAAGGCCTACGAGCAGTACTTC
CAWSVGQGVKAYEQYF
>NA|TRBV6-6|TRBJ1-5|NA
TGTGCCAGCAGTTACTCACAGGATCAGCCCCAGCATTTT
CASSYSQDQPQHF
>NA|TRBV6-6|TRBJ2-1|NA
TGTGCCAGCAGTTCCCCCCGTGGACAGCCCTACAATGAGCAGTTCTTC
CASSSPRGQPYNEQFF
>NA|TRBV5-1|TRBJ2-1|NA
TGCGCCAGCAGCTTGGCAGGGGCAACAGGGTACAATGAGCAGTTCTTC
CASSLAGATGYNEQFF
>TRBD2|TRBV30|TRBJ2-7|few
TGTGCCTGGACCCGCCCCTGGACTAGCGGGAGGGCCTTGAGCGAGCAGTACTTC
CAWTRPWTSGRALSEQYF
>NA|TRBV5-6|TRBJ2-7|NA
TGTGCCAGCAGCTTACTCGGGACTTCACTTTCCGAGCAGTACTTC
CASSLLGTSLSEQYF
>NA|TRBV2|TRBJ2-2|NA
TGTGCCAGCAGGATCCTAGCCCCCGGGGAGCTGTTTTTT
CASRILAPGELFF
>NA|TRBV7-7|TRBJ2-5|NA
TGTGCCAGCAGCTCACAGGGAGGCGTCCAAGAGACCCAGTACTTC
CASSSQGGVQETQYF
>NA|TRBV19|TRBJ2-2|NA
TGTGCCAGTGTACGCGGTCCCGGGGAGCTGTTTTTT
CASVRGPGELFF
>TRBD1|TRBV7-9|TRBJ2-5|NA
TGTGCCAGCAGCTTCCTGACAGGGGGCACGGGGACCCAGTACTTC
CASSFLTGGTGTQYF
>NA|TRBV29-1|TRBJ2-2|NA
TGCAGCGTTGAGCCGAACGGGGGCACCGGGGAGCTGTTTTTT
CSVEPNGGTGELFF
>NA|TRBV2|TRBJ2-7|NA
TGTGCCAGCAGTGAAGCTCCGCTAGCCAGCTCCTACGAGCAGTACTTC
CASSEAPLASSYEQYF
>TRBD2|TRBV28|TRBJ2-1|few
TGTGCCAGCAGACGTAGCGGGAGACAAGCCTACAATGAGCAGTTCTTC
CASRRSGRQAYNEQFF
>TRBD2|TRBV3-1/TRBV3-2|TRBJ2-1|NA
TGTGCCAGCAGCCAAGATCCAGCGGGAGGGCCGAGTGAGCAGTTCTTC
CASSQDPAGGPSEQFF
>TRBD2|TRBV11-3|TRBJ2-2|NA
TGTGCCAGCTGCGAGGGTACTAGCGGCACCGGGGAGCTGTTTTTT
CASCEGTSGTGELFF
>TRBD1|TRBV7-9|TRBJ1-2|NA
TGTGCCAGCAGCGGCGGACAGGGTCACTATGGCTACACCTTC
CASSGGQGHYGYTF
>NA|TRBV7-8|TRBJ1-5|NA
TGTGCCAGCAGCTTTTTACTTGGCAATCAGCCCCAGCATTTT
CASSFLLGNQPQHF
>NA|TRBV28|TRBJ2-3|NA
TGTGCCAGCAGTGTTGCTGGGGCTTATGAAGATACGCAGTATTTT
CASSVAGAYEDTQYF